This T cell receptor beta chain was sequenced during a study of blood T cell repertoires in COVID-19. At the level of the study: The United States, Italy and Spain provided the acute and convalescent COVID-19 samples. PBMCs, B-cell-depleted T cells, or T cells provided the cDNA or gDNA that made up the material.

In the original processing: Reference gene primer amplification gave estimated nucleated cell counts. TCRdb's copy holds only in-frame clones and misses some; the assay was immunoSEQ multiplex PCR. The D gene and trimming were derived from the DNA, and the V and J assignments and clone size from that table. This sample carries 110,000 or so clones, 65% to 80% of them seen once, and the ten largest clones take less than 20%. There are a few counts of this clone. Germline V gene sequence: CDR1 MNHNS, CDR2 SASEGT. V was shortened by 4 bases and J by 2 bases, with 18 bases between the two germline ends. The CDR3 has 17 amino acids.

J is TRBJ1-5 and V is TRBV6-1; perhaps TRBD1 as D (5 bases). This clonotype originated in a woman aged 70-85 years with acute or convalescent COVID-19. Sequences were obtained from peripheral blood. CDR3 region: CASSGPTQGGGNQPQHF. The CDR3 DNA follows: TGTGCCAGCAGTGGGCCTACTCAGGGAGGGGGCAATCAGCCCCAGCATTTT.